This passage covers 18 T cell receptor beta chains from one sample sequenced in a study of cytomegalovirus exposure and HLA in healthy donors. PCR was performed using 60 Vbeta and 13 Jbeta primers. Here immunoSEQ multiplex PCR was the method, and the copy in TCRdb shows in-frame clones only, minus some. The sample has about 94,000 clones; around 66% are singletons. Sequenced material: PBMCs. Every receptor here comes from a man younger than 40 in good health and CMV-seronegative.

This rearrangement joins TRBV7-8 to TRBJ2-5, with 9 bases matching TRBD2. The CDR3 has 17 amino acids. J gave up 5 bases and V 1 base, and 11 bases lay outside the gene matches. Per the germline V gene, CDR1 is SGHVS and CDR2 is FQNEAQ. The CDR3 DNA follows: TGTGCCAGCAGCTTAGAGGGTTTTGCGGGAGGGATGGAGACCCAGTACTTC. Its translation is CASSLEGFAGGMETQYF.

This clone showed up just once. The chain couples TRBV5-1 to TRBJ2-7; tentative D call: TRBD1 (6 bases). Germline CDR1 SGHRS, CDR2 YFSETQ. Trimming removed 5 bases at V and 0 bases at J, with 12 bases between. There are 14 residues in the CDR3. The CDR3 region is CASRRTASSYEQYF. The DNA of the CDR3 is TGCGCCAGCAGGCGGACAGCGAGCTCCTACGAGCAGTACTTC.

This clone appeared a few times. V gene TRBV6-6 combines with J gene TRBJ1-1, with TRBD1 matching 8 bases. CDR3 length: 14 residues. The germline CDR1 and CDR2 sequences are MNHNY and SVGAGI (reference sequence). J gave up 1 base and V 5 bases, and 3 bases lay outside the gene matches. The CDR3 is CASSGQGPNTEAFF. CDR3 coding DNA: TGTGCCAGCAGTGGACAGGGTCCGAACACTGAAGCTTTCTTT.

The rearrangement links TRBV27 to TRBJ1-6; D may be TRBD1 (5 bases). CDR1 and CDR2 from the germline V gene are MNHEY and SMNVEV (reference sequence). Between the trimmed V and J ends, which lost 1 base and 5 bases, there was a span of 21 bases. The CDR3 contains 19 residues. The CDR3 sequence is CASSLFPQSPDRDNSPLHF. The CDR3 DNA reads TGTGCCAGCAGTTTATTTCCCCAAAGCCCCGACAGAGATAATTCACCCCTCCACTTT.

The rearrangement links TRBV15 to TRBJ2-1; D may be TRBD1 (5 bases). Looked up from germline, CDR1 is LNHNV and CDR2 is YYDKDF (reference sequence). Trimming cost V 1 base and J 2 bases, with 15 bases left between them. The CDR3 runs to 17 residues. The CDR3 nucleotides are TGTGCCACCAGCAGAGGACTTCTACAGGTCCCCTACAATGAGCAGTTCTTC. Amino acid sequence: CATSRGLLQVPYNEQFF.

The V and J genes are TRBV7-9 and TRBJ2-7; D call uncertain. The CDR3 extends over 13 amino acids. The ends were cut back, 1 base at V and 2 bases at J, with 6 bases in the middle. Germline CDR1 is SEHNR and CDR2 is FQNEAQ (reference sequence). The CDR3 DNA sequence: TGTGCCAGCAGCTTAGGCGTCACCTACGAGCAGTACTTC. This codes for CASSLGVTYEQYF.

This clone appeared a single time. The J gene is TRBJ1-4, the V gene TRBV30; a possible D gene is TRBD1 (5 bases). This CDR3 comprises 15 residues. Per the germline V gene, CDR1 is GTSNPN and CDR2 is SVGIG (reference sequence). The V end was cut by 3 bases, the J end by 7 bases, with 18 bases between. DNA of the CDR3: TGTGCCTGGAGCGCTAAGGGGTCTGGCGCTGAAAAACTGTTTTTT. It translates to CAWSAKGSGAEKLFF.

This chain connects TRBV19 to TRBJ1-5; 8 nucleotides agree with TRBD1. The V segment lost 6 bases and the J segment 4 bases; nucleotides outside the gene matches: 8. CDR1 is LNHDA and CDR2 is SQIVND in the germline V gene (reference sequence). CDR3 length: 15 residues. The CDR3 nucleotides read TGTGCCAGTAGGAGCGACAGGGGCGCAAATCAGCCCCAGCATTTT. Translation gives CASRSDRGANQPQHF.

The rearrangement links TRBV7-9 to TRBJ2-3, with D possibly being TRBD2 (6 bases). Per the germline V gene, CDR1 is SEHNR and CDR2 is FQNEAQ (reference sequence). The CDR3 contains 14 residues. V was clipped by 6 bases and J by 4 bases, with 14 bases between them. The CDR3 sequence: CASSQTEGADTQYF. CDR3 DNA: TGTGCCAGCAGTCAGACGGAGGGTGCAGATACGCAGTATTTT.

Only a few counts were recorded for this clone. J is TRBJ2-7 and V is TRBV4-2; D might be TRBD1 (8 bases). Germline V gene sequence: CDR1 LGHNA, CDR2 YNFKEQ. Trimming took 2 bases from V and 6 from J, leaving 20 bases between them. This CDR3 contains 16 residues. DNA for the CDR3: TGTGCCAGCAGCCAAATACAGGGGGGGTTTCTGGGCGAGCAGTACTTC. Translated, it gives CASSQIQGGFLGEQYF.

The chain couples TRBV18 to TRBJ1-5; D remains unclear. CDR1 is KGHSH, CDR2 LQKENI, per germline. The CDR3 runs 14 residues. Deletions cut 6 bases from V and 3 bases from J, with 12 bases between. This CDR3 reads CASSPRLVNQPQHF. CDR3 coding DNA: TGTGCCAGCTCCCCGAGGTTAGTCAATCAGCCCCAGCATTTT.

The chain employs TRBV6-5 and TRBJ1-2, with D unclear. This CDR3 is 13 amino acids long. V lost 7 bases and J 4 bases, leaving 13 bases between the germline ends. Germline lookup yields CDR1 MNHEY and CDR2 SVGAGI. CDR3 nucleotides: TGTGCCAGCACCGCTCGAGGCGGCTATGGCTACACCTTC. Translated: CASTARGGYGYTF.

The chain employs TRBV29-1 and TRBJ2-2; D uncertain. The CDR3 is made up of 14 amino acids. Trimming removed 6 bases at V and 3 bases at J, with 14 bases between. Germline CDR1 and CDR2: SQVTM and ANQGSEA. The CDR3 protein is CSVLTLHDTGELFF. CDR3 nucleotides: TGCAGCGTCCTGACTTTGCACGACACCGGGGAGCTGTTTTTT.

The J gene is TRBJ2-5, the V gene TRBV4-3, with 11 bases fitting TRBD1. The J call is in doubt because the DNA end fits TRBJ2-7 better. Germline CDR1 and CDR2: LGHNA and YSLEER. The CDR3 runs to 14 residues. The chain's CDR3 is CASSPGTGGYEQYF. In nucleotides, the CDR3 is TGCGCCAGCAGCCCAGGGACAGGGGGATACGAGCAGTACTTC.

This chain's CDR3 is CASSQEGLAGLNTGELFF. DNA for the CDR3: TGCGCCAGCAGCCAAGAGGGACTAGCGGGGCTTAACACCGGGGAGCTGTTTTTT. This chain links TRBV4-3 with TRBJ2-2; 13 bases agree with TRBD2. The CDR3 has 18 residues. V was pared by 0 bases and J by 2 bases, with 3 bases of the junction left unmatched. Germline CDR1 reads LGHNA; CDR2 reads YSLEER.

This clone occurred a few times. The chain recombines TRBV5-4 with TRBJ2-7; D gene ambiguous. The ends were cut back, 4 bases at V and 0 bases at J, with 14 bases in the middle. The CDR3 consists of 15 residues. Germline V gene sequence: CDR1 SGHNT, CDR2 YYREEE (reference sequence). As DNA, the CDR3 is TGTGCCAGCAGCCAGCTTTTAGCTCCCTCCTACGAGCAGTACTTC. Its translation: CASSQLLAPSYEQYF.

The gene calls are TRBV6-1 and TRBJ2-7, with 10 bases fitting TRBD1. Germline CDR1 MNHNS, CDR2 SASEGT. V shed 4 bases, J shed 0 bases, and the junction held 12 bases outside the gene matches. CDR3 length: 18 residues. The CDR3 protein is CASSGRQGAAPSSYEQYF. The DNA for the CDR3 is TGTGCCAGCAGTGGACGACAGGGGGCGGCCCCGAGCTCCTACGAGCAGTACTTC.

This clone was observed a single time. In DNA form, the CDR3 reads TGTGCCAGCAGCGTAGGTGGAGCGGGTTATAGCAATCAGCCCCAGCATTTT. It yields the protein CASSVGGAGYSNQPQHF. This chain connects TRBV9 to TRBJ1-5; D is uncertain. V shed 0 bases and J shed 0 bases, with 13 bases lying between them. The length of the CDR3 is 17 residues. CDR1 SGDLS and CDR2 YYNGEE come from the germline V gene.